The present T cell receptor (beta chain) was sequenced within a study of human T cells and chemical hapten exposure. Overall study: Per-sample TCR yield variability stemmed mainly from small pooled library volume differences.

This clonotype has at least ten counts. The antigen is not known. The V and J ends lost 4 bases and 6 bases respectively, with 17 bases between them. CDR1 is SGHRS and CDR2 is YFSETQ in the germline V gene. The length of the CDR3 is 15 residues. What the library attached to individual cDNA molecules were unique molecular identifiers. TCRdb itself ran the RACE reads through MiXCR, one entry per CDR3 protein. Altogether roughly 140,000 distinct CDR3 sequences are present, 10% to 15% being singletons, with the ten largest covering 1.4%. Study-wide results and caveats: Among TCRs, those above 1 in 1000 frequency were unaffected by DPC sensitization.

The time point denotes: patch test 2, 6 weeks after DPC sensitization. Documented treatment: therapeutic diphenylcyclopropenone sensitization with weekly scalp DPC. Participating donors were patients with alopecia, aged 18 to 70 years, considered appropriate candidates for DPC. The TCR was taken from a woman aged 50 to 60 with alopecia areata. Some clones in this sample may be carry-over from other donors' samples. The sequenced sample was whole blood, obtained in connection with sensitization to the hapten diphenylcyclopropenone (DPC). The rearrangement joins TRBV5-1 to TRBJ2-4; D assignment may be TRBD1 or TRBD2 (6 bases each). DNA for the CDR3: TGCGCCAGCAGCCCGGGGGCGGCCTGGGGAAACATTCAGTACTTC. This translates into CASSPGAAWGNIQYF.